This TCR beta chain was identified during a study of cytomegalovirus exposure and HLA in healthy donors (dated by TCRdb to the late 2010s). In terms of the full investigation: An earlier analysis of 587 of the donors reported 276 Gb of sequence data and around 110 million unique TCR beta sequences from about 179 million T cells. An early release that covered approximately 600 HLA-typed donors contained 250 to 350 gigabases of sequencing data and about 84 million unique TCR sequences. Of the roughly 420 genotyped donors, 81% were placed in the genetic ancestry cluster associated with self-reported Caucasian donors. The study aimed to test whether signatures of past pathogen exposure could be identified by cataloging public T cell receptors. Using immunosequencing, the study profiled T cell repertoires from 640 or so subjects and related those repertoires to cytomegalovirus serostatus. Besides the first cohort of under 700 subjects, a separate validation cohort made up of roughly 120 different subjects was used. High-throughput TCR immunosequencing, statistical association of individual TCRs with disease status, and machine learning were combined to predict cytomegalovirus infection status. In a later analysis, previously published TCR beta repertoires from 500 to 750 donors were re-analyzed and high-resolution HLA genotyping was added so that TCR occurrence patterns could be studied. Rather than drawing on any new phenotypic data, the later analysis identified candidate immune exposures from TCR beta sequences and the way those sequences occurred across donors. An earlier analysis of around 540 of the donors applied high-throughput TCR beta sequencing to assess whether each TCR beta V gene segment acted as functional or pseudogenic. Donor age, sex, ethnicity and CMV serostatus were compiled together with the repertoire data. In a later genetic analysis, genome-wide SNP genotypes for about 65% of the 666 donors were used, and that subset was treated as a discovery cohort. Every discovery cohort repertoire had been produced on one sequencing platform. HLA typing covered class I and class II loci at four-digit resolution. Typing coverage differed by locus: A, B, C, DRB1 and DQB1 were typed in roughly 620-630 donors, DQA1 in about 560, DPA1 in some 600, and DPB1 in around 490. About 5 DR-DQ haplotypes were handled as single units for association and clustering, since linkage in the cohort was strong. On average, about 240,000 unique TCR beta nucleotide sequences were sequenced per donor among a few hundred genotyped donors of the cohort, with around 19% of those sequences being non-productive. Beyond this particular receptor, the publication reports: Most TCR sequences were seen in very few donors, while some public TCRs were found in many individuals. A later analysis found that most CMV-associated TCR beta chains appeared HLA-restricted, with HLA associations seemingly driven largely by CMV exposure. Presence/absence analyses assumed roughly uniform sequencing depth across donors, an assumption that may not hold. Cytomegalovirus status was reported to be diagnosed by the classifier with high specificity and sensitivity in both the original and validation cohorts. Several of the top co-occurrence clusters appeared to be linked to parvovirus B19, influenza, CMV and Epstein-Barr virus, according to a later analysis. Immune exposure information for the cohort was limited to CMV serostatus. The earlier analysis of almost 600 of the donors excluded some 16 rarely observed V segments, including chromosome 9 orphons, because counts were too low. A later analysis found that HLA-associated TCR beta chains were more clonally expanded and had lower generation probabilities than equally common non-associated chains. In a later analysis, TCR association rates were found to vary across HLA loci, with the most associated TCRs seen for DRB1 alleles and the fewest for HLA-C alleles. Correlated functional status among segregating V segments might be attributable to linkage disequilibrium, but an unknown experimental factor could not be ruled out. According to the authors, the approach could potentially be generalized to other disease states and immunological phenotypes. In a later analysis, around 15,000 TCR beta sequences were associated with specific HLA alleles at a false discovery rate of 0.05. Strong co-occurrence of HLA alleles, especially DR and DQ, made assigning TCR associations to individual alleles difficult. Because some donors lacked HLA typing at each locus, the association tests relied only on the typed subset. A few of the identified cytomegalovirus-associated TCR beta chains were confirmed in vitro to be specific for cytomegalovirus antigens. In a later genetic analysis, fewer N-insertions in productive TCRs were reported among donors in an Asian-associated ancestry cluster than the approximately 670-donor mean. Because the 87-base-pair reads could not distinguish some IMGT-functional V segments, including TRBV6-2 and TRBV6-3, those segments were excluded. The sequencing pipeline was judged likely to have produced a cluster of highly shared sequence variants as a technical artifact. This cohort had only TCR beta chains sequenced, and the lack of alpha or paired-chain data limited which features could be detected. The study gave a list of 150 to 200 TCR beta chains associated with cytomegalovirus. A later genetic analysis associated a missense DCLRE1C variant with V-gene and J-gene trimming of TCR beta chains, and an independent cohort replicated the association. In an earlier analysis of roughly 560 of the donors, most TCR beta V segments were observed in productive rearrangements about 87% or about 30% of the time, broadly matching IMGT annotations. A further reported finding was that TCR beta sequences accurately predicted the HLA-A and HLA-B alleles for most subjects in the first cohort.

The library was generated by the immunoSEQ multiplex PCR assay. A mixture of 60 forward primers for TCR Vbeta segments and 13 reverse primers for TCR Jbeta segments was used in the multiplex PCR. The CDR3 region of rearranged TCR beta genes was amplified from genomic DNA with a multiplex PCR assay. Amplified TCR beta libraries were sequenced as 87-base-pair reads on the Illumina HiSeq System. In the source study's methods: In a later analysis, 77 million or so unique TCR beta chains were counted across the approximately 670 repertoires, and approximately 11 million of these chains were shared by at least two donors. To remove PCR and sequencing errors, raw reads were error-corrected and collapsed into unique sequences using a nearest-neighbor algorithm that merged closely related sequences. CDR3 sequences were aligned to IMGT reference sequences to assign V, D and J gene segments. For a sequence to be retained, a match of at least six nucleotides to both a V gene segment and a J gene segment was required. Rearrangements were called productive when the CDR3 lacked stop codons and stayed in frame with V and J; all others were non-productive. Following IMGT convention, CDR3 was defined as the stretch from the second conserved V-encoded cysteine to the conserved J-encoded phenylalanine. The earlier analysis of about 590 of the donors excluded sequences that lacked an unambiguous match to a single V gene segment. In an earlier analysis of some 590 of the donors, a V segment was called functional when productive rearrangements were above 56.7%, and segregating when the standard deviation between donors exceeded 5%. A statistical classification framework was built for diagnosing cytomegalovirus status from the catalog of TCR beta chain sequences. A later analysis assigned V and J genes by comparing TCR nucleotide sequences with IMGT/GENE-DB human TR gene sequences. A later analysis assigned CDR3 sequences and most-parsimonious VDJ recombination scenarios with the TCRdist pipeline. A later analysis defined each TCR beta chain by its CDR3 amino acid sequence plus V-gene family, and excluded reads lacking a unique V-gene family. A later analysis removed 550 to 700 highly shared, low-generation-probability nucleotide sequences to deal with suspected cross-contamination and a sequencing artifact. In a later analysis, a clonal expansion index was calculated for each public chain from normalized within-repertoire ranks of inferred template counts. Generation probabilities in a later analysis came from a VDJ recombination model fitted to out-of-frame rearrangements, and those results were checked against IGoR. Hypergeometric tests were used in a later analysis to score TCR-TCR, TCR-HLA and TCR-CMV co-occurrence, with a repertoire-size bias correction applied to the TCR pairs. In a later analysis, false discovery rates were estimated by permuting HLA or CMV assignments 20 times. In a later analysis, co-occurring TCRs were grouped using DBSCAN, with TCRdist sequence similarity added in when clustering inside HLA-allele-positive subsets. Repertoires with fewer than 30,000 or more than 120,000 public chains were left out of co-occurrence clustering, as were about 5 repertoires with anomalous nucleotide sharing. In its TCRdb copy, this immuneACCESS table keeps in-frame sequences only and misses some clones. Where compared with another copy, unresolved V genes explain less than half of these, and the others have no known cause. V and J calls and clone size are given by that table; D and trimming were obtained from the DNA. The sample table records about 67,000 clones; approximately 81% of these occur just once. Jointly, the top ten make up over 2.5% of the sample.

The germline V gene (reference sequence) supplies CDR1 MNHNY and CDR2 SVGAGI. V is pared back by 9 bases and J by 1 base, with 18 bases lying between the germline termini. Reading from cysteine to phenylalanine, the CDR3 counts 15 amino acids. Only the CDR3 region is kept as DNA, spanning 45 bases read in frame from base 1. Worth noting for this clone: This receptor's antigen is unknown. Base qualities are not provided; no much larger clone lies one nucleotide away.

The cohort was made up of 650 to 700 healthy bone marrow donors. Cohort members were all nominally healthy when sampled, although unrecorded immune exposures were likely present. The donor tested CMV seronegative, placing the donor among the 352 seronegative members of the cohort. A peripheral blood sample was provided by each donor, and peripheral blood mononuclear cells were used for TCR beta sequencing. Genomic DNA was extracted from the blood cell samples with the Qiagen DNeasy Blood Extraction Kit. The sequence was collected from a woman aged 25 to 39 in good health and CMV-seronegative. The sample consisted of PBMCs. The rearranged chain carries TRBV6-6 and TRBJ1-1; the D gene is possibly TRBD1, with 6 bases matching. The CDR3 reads CASDPGVFENTEAFF. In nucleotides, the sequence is TGTGCCAGTGATCCAGGGGTTTTCGAGAACACTGAAGCTTTCTTT.